What follows are 14 T cell receptor beta chains derived from one specimen sequenced in a study of cytomegalovirus exposure and HLA in healthy donors. PCR involved 60 Vbeta and 13 Jbeta primers. Assay used: immunoSEQ multiplex PCR; TCRdb lists only in-frame clones, some missing. The sample includes about 120,000 clones, about three quarters of them seen just once. Sequenced: PBMCs. The receptors derive from a woman between 35 and 50 years old in good health and CMV-seropositive.

This chain connects TRBV29-1 to TRBJ2-1, with D tentatively TRBD2 (5 bases). Germline assignment: CDR1 SQVTM and CDR2 ANQGSEA. There are 13 residues in the CDR3. The ends were cut back, 6 bases at V and 2 bases at J, with 11 bases in the middle. Here the CDR3 DNA reads TGCAGCGTCAGAGGACTGGCCTACAATGAGCAGTTCTTC. Translated, it gives CSVRGLAYNEQFF.

The V call is TRBV30, the J call TRBJ2-1, with 13 bases lining up with TRBD2. The J segment lost 15 bases and the V segment lost 2 bases, leaving 10 bases of the junction unmatched. The CDR3 loop spans 14 amino acids. The germline gives CDR1 GTSNPN, CDR2 SVGIG (reference sequence). CDR3 residues: CAWSTGLAGKNRFF. In DNA, the CDR3 is TGTGCCTGGAGTACGGGACTAGCGGGGAAAAATAGGTTCTTC.

V gene TRBV6-1 combines with J gene TRBJ1-5; D is ambiguous. Per germline, CDR1 MNHNS and CDR2 SASEGT. Deletions cut 4 bases from V and 9 bases from J, with 10 bases between. The length of the CDR3 is 12 residues. CDR3 nucleotides: TGTGCCAGCAGTGGCGGTAGTAGGCCCCAGCATTTT. Amino acid sequence: CASSGGSRPQHF.

The gene calls are TRBV19 and TRBJ2-3, with 10 bases that match TRBD1. This CDR3 has 15 amino acids. Germline CDR1 is LNHDA and CDR2 is SQIVND (reference sequence). The trim removed 7 bases at V and 6 bases at J, leaving 10 bases unmatched. The CDR3 here is CASKLSGQGFDTQYF. Written as DNA, the CDR3 is TGTGCCAGTAAATTGTCGGGACAGGGGTTTGATACGCAGTATTTT.

The chain is built from TRBV4-1 and TRBJ1-4; possibly TRBD1 for D (6 bases). Trimming removed 8 bases at V and 7 bases at J, with 26 bases between. This CDR3 comprises 17 residues. The germline V gene encodes CDR1 MGHRA and CDR2 YSYEKL. CDR3 residues: CASRLSQGIVGGEKLFF. The CDR3 nucleotides are TGCGCCAGCCGCCTCTCACAGGGTATTGTTGGAGGTGAAAAACTGTTTTTT.

The chain couples TRBV7-3 to TRBJ2-3; 9 bases line up with TRBD2. Germline V gene lookup returns CDR1 SGHTA and CDR2 FQGTGA. This CDR3 comprises 15 residues. Trimming removed 1 base from V and 5 bases from J; junction bases left unmatched: 4. CDR3 DNA sequence: TGTGCCAGCAGCTTAATGGGCGGGGGGGTAGATACGCAGTATTTT. It yields the protein CASSLMGGGVDTQYF.

As to this clone: The junction and the germline gene differ at one end; a read error may be behind it. The chain joins TRBV7-9 to TRBJ2-7, with D perhaps matching TRBD2 (7 bases). The V gene's germline CDR1 is SEHNR and CDR2 FQNEAQ (reference sequence). The CDR3 length is 15 residues. CDR3: CSSSLFPGGAPVQYF. CDR3 DNA sequence: TGTTCCAGCAGCTTATTCCCGGGGGGCGCGCCCGTGCAGTACTTC.

The rearrangement links TRBV7-9 to TRBJ2-1, with 10 bases identical to TRBD1. V shed 6 bases, J shed 14 bases, and the junction held 16 bases outside the gene matches. Germline V gene data show CDR1 as SEHNR and CDR2 as FQNEAQ (reference sequence). The length of the CDR3 is 15 residues. CDR3 nucleotides: TGTGCCAGCAGGGGTTTACCGGGACAGGGGATAATGGAGTTCTTC. Protein sequence: CASRGLPGQGIMEFF.

The chain recombines TRBV7-6 with TRBJ2-5; 9 bases line up with TRBD2. Germline values: CDR1 SGHVS, CDR2 FNYEAQ. The CDR3 runs to 16 residues. Trimming removed 4 bases from V and 4 bases from J; junction bases left unmatched: 10. CDR3 protein: CASSYAGTSFRETQYF. The CDR3 DNA sequence: TGTGCCAGCAGCTATGCCGGGACTAGCTTCCGAGAGACCCAGTACTTC.

In this sample, this clone turned up a few times. In DNA, the CDR3 is TGTGCCAGCAGCCCATGGGTGGGGGCGTCGGGTGGCTACACCTTC. Translated, it gives CASSPWVGASGGYTF. The chain links TRBV7-9 to TRBJ1-2, with D perhaps matching TRBD1 (6 bases). Germline V gene sequence: CDR1 SEHNR, CDR2 FQNEAQ (reference sequence). V dropped 5 bases and J dropped 7 bases, with 20 bases sitting between them. The length of the CDR3 is 15 residues.

V is TRBV18 and J is TRBJ2-7; 9 positions match TRBD1. Germline loops: CDR1 KGHSH, CDR2 LQKENI. The CDR3 is 15 residues long. J was trimmed by 1 base and V by 0 bases; bases with no gene match: 1. The CDR3 sequence is CASSPPDRGSYEQYF. DNA for the CDR3: TGTGCCAGCTCACCACCGGACAGGGGTTCCTACGAGCAGTACTTC.

The rearrangement joins TRBV6-1 to TRBJ1-1; D unresolved. Germline V gene sequence: CDR1 MNHNS, CDR2 SASEGT. The ends were cut back, 7 bases at V and 8 bases at J, with 14 bases in the middle. This CDR3 region has 12 residues. The CDR3 nucleotides read TGTGCCAGCACGAGCGAGCCAGAGGAAGCTTTCTTT. Protein sequence: CASTSEPEEAFF.

The chain couples TRBV5-5 to TRBJ1-2, with a weak D call TRBD1 (6 bases). Trimming pared 0 bases from V and 6 bases from J, leaving 9 bases between. The V gene's germline CDR1 is SGHKS and CDR2 YYEKEE (reference sequence). The CDR3 extends over 13 amino acids. This chain's CDR3 is CASSLDRADGYTF. The CDR3 DNA reads TGTGCCAGCAGCTTGGACAGGGCGGATGGCTACACCTTC. Full variable domain (remainder filled in from reference TRBV5-5 and TRBJ1-2): DAGVTQSPTHLIKTRGQQVTLRCSPISGHKSVSWYQQVLGQGPQFIFQYYEKEERGRGNFPDRFSARQFPNYSSELNVNALLLGDSALYLCASSLDRADGYTFGSGTRLTVV.

This clone was seen a few times. The chain employs TRBV5-5 and TRBJ1-4, with D possibly TRBD1 on 6 matching bases. The CDR3 has 15 amino acids. Per germline, CDR1 SGHKS and CDR2 YYEKEE (reference sequence). V was clipped by 0 bases and J by 4 bases, with 10 bases between them. CDR3 sequence reads: CASSLAPGDNEKLFF. CDR3 nucleotides: TGTGCCAGCAGCTTGGCTCCAGGGGATAATGAAAAACTGTTTTTT. The complete variable domain, with remaining parts taken from reference TRBV5-5 and TRBJ1-4, reads DAGVTQSPTHLIKTRGQQVTLRCSPISGHKSVSWYQQVLGQGPQFIFQYYEKEERGRGNFPDRFSARQFPNYSSELNVNALLLGDSALYLCASSLAPGDNEKLFFGSGTQLSVL.